One and the same sample provided the 20 T cell receptor beta chains below, sequenced in a study of blood T cells in healthy people across ages. With a J-beta primer mix and a sample-barcoded 5' primer, a second PCR ran roughly 6 to 11 cycles. TCRdb fed the 5' RACE reads into MiXCR, producing one record per CDR3 protein. The sample includes some 1,800,000 distinct CDR3 sequences, around 42% of them seen just once. The specimen was blood. These receptors all stem from a human donor in good health.

This clonotype has only a few counts. The CDR3, as DNA: TGCGCCAGCAGCCTTACAACAGGGTATAATGAAAAACTGTTTTTT. It specifies CASSLTTGYNEKLFF. The J gene is TRBJ1-4, the V gene TRBV4-1, with D possibly TRBD1 on 6 matching bases. Per germline, CDR1 MGHRA and CDR2 YSYEKL. This CDR3 has 15 residues. Trimming pared 4 bases from V and 4 bases from J, leaving 13 bases between.

This chain links TRBV5-1 with TRBJ2-1; possible D gene TRBD2, 6 bases. The ends were cut back, 3 bases at V and 9 bases at J, with 13 bases in the middle. Germline CDR1 reads SGHRS; CDR2 reads YFSETQ. This CDR3 comprises 13 residues. The CDR3 loop reads CASSSVPAGEQFF. In DNA, the CDR3 is TGCGCCAGCAGCTCCGTCCCAGCGGGTGAGCAGTTCTTC.

V usage is TRBV11-1 and J usage is TRBJ2-7; D uncertain. The CDR3 is 14 amino acids. V lost 6 bases to trimming and J lost 2 bases, with 14 bases between them. CDR1 is SGHAT and CDR2 is FQDESV in the germline V gene (reference sequence). The CDR3 protein is CASSETEAAYEQYF. The DNA of the CDR3 is TGTGCCAGCAGTGAGACTGAGGCGGCCTACGAGCAGTACTTC.

This clonotype was observed a few times. The V gene is TRBV5-6, the J gene TRBJ2-5; the D call may be TRBD1 or TRBD2 (5 bases each). The CDR3 covers 18 residues. V lost 4 bases and J 1 base, leaving 23 bases between the germline ends. Germline loops: CDR1 SGHDT, CDR2 YYEEEE. CDR3 sequence reads: CASSNIAAPGPFQETQYF. CDR3 sequence (DNA): TGTGCCAGCAGCAATATAGCCGCACCGGGACCCTTCCAAGAGACCCAGTACTTC.

This clonotype showed up just a few times. The CDR3: CASEDRANNQPQHF. CDR3 in DNA: TGTGCCAGTGAGGACAGGGCAAACAATCAGCCCCAGCATTTT. The V gene is TRBV19, the J gene TRBJ1-5, with 8 bases lining up with TRBD1. V shed 8 bases and J 3 bases; nucleotides not matched to a gene: 6. This CDR3 region has 14 residues. Germline V gene lookup returns CDR1 LNHDA and CDR2 SQIVND (reference sequence).

The chain employs TRBV15 and TRBJ2-7; the match to TRBD1 covers 7 bases. Losses at the gene ends were 0 bases for V and 3 bases for J; bases not matched to a gene: 17. Germline-derived CDR1 and CDR2 are LNHNV and YYDKDF (reference sequence). The CDR3 has 19 amino acids. The CDR3: CATSRDWTPTGQNVYEQYF. CDR3 sequence (DNA): TGTGCCACCAGCAGAGATTGGACGCCGACAGGGCAGAATGTCTACGAGCAGTACTTC.

Only a few counts were recorded for this clonotype. The chain combines TRBV12-3 or TRBV12-4 with TRBJ2-1, with a possible D match to TRBD2 (5 bases). The CDR3 extends over 16 amino acids. Trimming took off 2 bases at V and 0 bases at J, with 11 bases between the two ends. The CDR3 sequence: CASSLSGISSYNEQFF. Written as DNA, the CDR3 is TGTGCCAGCAGTTTAAGCGGAATTAGCTCCTACAATGAGCAGTTCTTC.

Notes on this clonotype: One end of the junction does not line up with germline, which may come from a read error. J is TRBJ1-5 and V is TRBV6-6; D uncertain. This CDR3 is 15 amino acids long. In germline, CDR1 is MNHNY, CDR2 SVGAGI (reference sequence). CDR3 in DNA: TGCGCCAGCAGTCGGGCAGGTAATAGCAATCAGCCCCAGCATTTT. This encodes CASSRAGNSNQPQHF.

The chain recombines TRBV4-1 with TRBJ1-2; 9 bases align to TRBD1. CDR1 is MGHRA, CDR2 YSYEKL, per germline. The V gene end was trimmed by 6 bases and the J gene end by 6 bases; junction bases not matched to a gene: 14. CDR3 length equals 16 residues. The CDR3 DNA reads TGCGCCAGCAGACACCCCTTTACAGGGGGCGCGGATGGCTACACCTTC. Amino acids: CASRHPFTGGADGYTF.

The chain carries TRBV7-6 and TRBJ2-1; tentatively, D is TRBD1 (6 bases). V lost 5 bases to trimming and J lost 6 bases, with 11 bases between them. The CDR3 contains 13 residues. Germline CDR1 is SGHVS and CDR2 is FNYEAQ. Here the CDR3 reads CASSTTGPNEQFF. CDR3 nucleotide sequence: TGTGCCAGCAGCACCACAGGGCCCAATGAGCAGTTCTTC.

V is TRBV20-1 and J is TRBJ2-5; D could derive from TRBD1 or TRBD2 (6 bases each). Germline V CDR1 and CDR2: DFQATT, SNEGSKA (reference sequence). The CDR3 length is 12 residues. Deletions cut 6 bases from V and 4 bases from J, with 12 bases between. CDR3 coding DNA: TGCAGTGCCCCCCCGGGGGCAGAGACCCAGTACTTC. This translates into CSAPPGAETQYF.

This clonotype was detected a few times. The genes are TRBV27 and TRBJ1-2; D is uncertain. The CDR3 is made up of 19 amino acids. Germline CDR1 reads MNHEY; CDR2 reads SMNVEV (reference sequence). V lost 2 bases and J 1 base, leaving 23 bases between the germline ends. In nucleotides, the CDR3 is TGTGCCAGCAGTTTAAGGATGGGTGATAAGGGAACGATTAACTATGGCTACACCTTC. Protein sequence: CASSLRMGDKGTINYGYTF.

The rearrangement joins TRBV18 to TRBJ2-7; D remains ambiguous. V lost 1 base and J lost 0, with 7 bases in between. The CDR3 runs 14 residues. CDR1 and CDR2 from the germline V gene are KGHSH and LQKENI. In nucleotides, the CDR3 is TGTGCCAGCTCACCACAGGCCCTCTCCTACGAGCAGTACTTC. It translates to CASSPQALSYEQYF.

V usage is TRBV20-1 and J usage is TRBJ2-4, with D maybe TRBD1 (6 bases). The CDR3 covers 16 residues. V was cut by 4 bases and J by 0 bases, with 16 bases left in between. Germline CDR1 and CDR2: DFQATT and SNEGSKA (reference sequence). The CDR3, as DNA: TGCAGTGCTATCGAGGGGCAGGGGCGAGCCAAAAACATTCAGTACTTC. Protein: CSAIEGQGRAKNIQYF.

V and J are TRBV28 and TRBJ2-1; D remains ambiguous. V was trimmed by 2 bases and J by 8 bases, leaving 10 bases between them. The CDR3 spans 13 residues. Germline V gene sequence: CDR1 MDHEN, CDR2 SYDVKM. CDR3: CASSLRQPHEQFF. The CDR3 region has the DNA TGTGCCAGCAGTTTACGGCAGCCCCATGAGCAGTTCTTC.

This chain links TRBV21-1 with TRBJ1-5; TRBD1 was called by the table and not checked on the DNA. TRBV21-1 corresponds to a pseudogene. The CDR3 loop spans 16 amino acids. CDR3 nucleotides: TGTGCCAGCAATTACAGCCAGACAGGCCCCAATCAGCCCCAGCATTTT. Residues: CASNYSQTGPNQPQHF.

This chain connects TRBV20-1 to TRBJ2-3; no clear D gene. The length of the CDR3 is 15 residues. CDR1 is DFQATT and CDR2 is SNEGSKA in the germline V gene (reference sequence). Trimming took 0 bases from V and 3 from J, leaving 13 bases between them. The CDR3 bases are TGCAGTGCTAGAGATGATACGGCTTTTACAGATACGCAGTATTTT. Translation gives CSARDDTAFTDTQYF.

Comment on this clonotype: At one end, the junction sequence differs from germline, possibly due to a read error. The rearrangement links TRBV6-2 or TRBV6-3 to TRBJ2-1, with 10 bases that match TRBD1. This CDR3 contains 17 residues. Germline V lookup: CDR1 MNHEY, CDR2 SVGEGT. The CDR3 nucleotides are TGTGCCAGCAGTTATTTGACAGGGGGCGCTTCCTACATTGAGCAGTTCTTC. It encodes CASSYLTGGASYIEQFF.

J is TRBJ2-6 and V is TRBV29-1; no firm D call. Germline lookup yields CDR1 SQVTM and CDR2 ANQGSEA. The CDR3 is 15 amino acids. V was pared by 0 bases and J by 2 bases, with 8 bases between. The CDR3 here is CSVEDQTPGANVLTF. The DNA of the CDR3 is TGCAGCGTTGAAGATCAGACTCCTGGGGCCAACGTCCTGACTTTC.

This clonotype has just a few counts. The chain uses TRBV10-3 and TRBJ2-1; D might be TRBD2 (6 bases). V was cut by 10 bases and J by 4 bases, with 11 bases left in between. From germline, CDR1 is ENHRY and CDR2 SYGVKD. This CDR3 is built from 12 residues. CDR3 residues: CANGGAYNEQFF. CDR3 nucleotide sequence: TGTGCCAACGGCGGGGCATACAATGAGCAGTTCTTC.